The rows below give T cell receptor beta chains drawn from one sample of a study of CD8 T cells in Susac syndrome. One entry per CDR3 protein, called by TCRdb with MiXCR from the immunoSEQ multiplex PCR reads. The profile shows approximately 130,000 distinct CDR3 sequences, more than 75% of them singletons. The material sequenced was CD8+ T cells from PBMCs. Every receptor here comes from a human donor with multiple sclerosis. The CDR3 runs from the conserved cysteine through the conserved F or W. The D gene is left open where the match is weak. Rows may omit the clone size; those that give it use once, few, many or a size class.

v_call	d_call	j_call	clone_size	cdr3_aa	cdr3_nt
TRBV13	.	TRBJ2-7	.	CASSLDPGVGYEQYF	TGTGCCAGCAGCTTAGACCCCGGAGTCGGCTACGAGCAGTACTTC
TRBV23-1	.	TRBJ1-2	.	CASSQYSLPFNGTQSHYGYTF	TGCGCCAGCAGTCAATACTCTCTACCCTTCAACGGGACACAATCACACTATGGCTACACCTTC
TRBV20-1	.	TRBJ1-5	.	CSAGVNGGGDNQPQHF	TGCAGTGCAGGGGTGAATGGTGGTGGGGATAATCAGCCCCAGCATTTT
TRBV12-3/TRBV12-4	TRBD1	TRBJ2-2	.	CASSPQGFGELFF	TGTGCCAGCAGTCCACAGGGGTTCGGGGAGCTGTTTTTT
TRBV5-1	TRBD2	TRBJ2-4	.	CASSSTLGRGDIQYF	TGCGCCAGCAGTTCTACTTTGGGCCGGGGGGACATTCAGTACTTC
TRBV6-2/TRBV6-3	.	TRBJ1-5	.	CASRTGTHYNQPQHF	TGTGCCAGCAGAACCGGGACTCACTACAATCAGCCCCAGCATTTT
TRBV28	.	TRBJ2-1	.	CASSFQSYNEQFF	TGTGCCAGCAGTTTCCAATCCTACAATGAGCAGTTCTTC
TRBV2	.	TRBJ2-1	.	CASGDTGSSNEQFF	TGTGCCAGCGGGGATACAGGGTCATCCAATGAGCAGTTCTTC
TRBV11-2	TRBD2	TRBJ2-5	.	CASSTGAPLAGVQETQYF	TGTGCCAGCAGCACCGGGGCCCCACTAGCGGGAGTTCAAGAGACCCAGTACTTC
TRBV6-1	TRBD1	TRBJ2-5	.	CASSEGTGQETQYF	TGTGCCAGCAGTGAAGGGACAGGGCAAGAGACCCAGTACTTC
TRBV5-6	.	TRBJ1-2	.	CASSLEGPKVYGYTF	TGTGCCAGCAGCTTGGAGGGACCGAAGGTTTATGGCTACACCTTC
TRBV27	.	TRBJ2-7	.	CASPYSYSYEQYF	TGTGCCAGCCCTTACAGCTACTCCTACGAGCAGTACTTC
TRBV6-5	TRBD2	TRBJ2-2	.	CASSLLGSTSGRELDTGELFF	TGTGCCAGCAGTTTACTAGGTTCCACTAGCGGGAGGGAGTTGGACACCGGGGAGCTGTTTTTT
TRBV27	.	TRBJ2-1	.	CASSLTVEESYNEQFF	TGTGCCAGCAGTTTGACGGTGGAAGAGTCCTACAATGAGCAGTTCTTC
TRBV18	TRBD1	TRBJ2-7	.	CASSPGTDSSYEQYF	TGTGCCAGCTCACCGGGGACAGATTCCTCTTACGAGCAGTACTTC
TRBV6-1	.	TRBJ2-2	.	CASSLRGAQSTGELFF	TGTGCCAGCAGTCTAAGGGGGGCCCAGAGCACCGGGGAGCTGTTTTTT
TRBV9	.	TRBJ1-1	.	CASSVGVLGGAGDTEAFF	TGTGCCAGCAGCGTAGGTGTTCTTGGGGGCGCGGGGGACACTGAAGCTTTCTTT
TRBV27	.	TRBJ1-2	once	CASSLTGSNYGYTF	TGTGCCAGCAGTTTAACAGGGAGCAACTATGGCTACACCTTC
TRBV6-5	.	TRBJ2-3	once	CASSYGQGTDTQYF	TGTGCCAGCAGTTACGGGCAGGGTACAGATACGCAGTATTTT
TRBV30	.	TRBJ1-1	.	CAWSVGVGIKAFF	TGTGCCTGGAGTGTAGGGGTTGGGATAAAAGCTTTCTTT
TRBV4-1	.	TRBJ1-1	.	CASSQDGSGNTEAFF	TGCGCCAGCAGCCAAGATGGTTCGGGGAACACTGAAGCTTTCTTT
TRBV3-1	TRBD2	TRBJ2-1	.	CASSQGLAPYNEQFF	TGTGCCAGCAGCCAAGGACTAGCGCCCTACAATGAGCAGTTCTTC
TRBV3-1	.	TRBJ2-3	once	CASSQEPDSGGTDTQYF	TGTGCCAGCAGCCAAGAACCAGATAGCGGCGGCACAGATACGCAGTATTTT
TRBV12-3/TRBV12-4	TRBD2	TRBJ2-7	.	CASSPGTSSDEQYF	TGTGCCAGCAGTCCGGGGACTAGTTCGGACGAGCAGTACTTC
TRBV6-6	.	TRBJ2-7	.	CASSYVGNSYEQYF	TGTGCCAGCAGTTACGTTGGGAACTCCTACGAGCAGTACTTC
TRBV4-1	TRBD2	TRBJ2-1	.	CASSQDSGGIGRAVF	TGCGCCAGCAGCCAAGATTCGGGGGGTATCGGGAGAGCGGTCTTC
TRBV4-3	.	TRBJ2-2	.	CASSTRVTGELFF	TGCGCCAGCAGCACACGAGTTACCGGGGAGCTGTTTTTT
TRBV12-3/TRBV12-4	.	TRBJ2-5	.	CASSSGVRHETQYF	TGTGCCAGCAGTTCAGGGGTCCGGCACGAGACCCAGTACTTC
TRBV24-1	.	TRBJ1-1	.	CATTAAGTTEAFF	TGTGCCACCACGGCGGCGGGGACGACTGAAGCTTTCTTT
TRBV28	.	TRBJ1-5	.	CAGGGTVYSNQPQHF	TGTGCCGGTGGAGGGACGGTTTATAGCAATCAGCCCCAGCATTTT
TRBV7-9	.	TRBJ2-7	.	CASSLVSRGPHNEQYF	TGTGCCAGCAGCTTAGTATCCCGGGGGCCTCACAACGAGCAGTACTTC
TRBV4-2	.	TRBJ2-3	.	CASSQDGLAGTDTQYF	TGTGCCAGCAGCCAAGATGGGCTAGCTGGCACAGATACGCAGTATTTT
TRBV13	.	TRBJ2-7	.	CASSSIQGPGEQYF	TGTGCCAGCAGTTCAATCCAGGGACCGGGAGAGCAGTACTTC
TRBV5-5	TRBD1	TRBJ1-5	.	CASSRGYGTGGPPQHF	TGTGCCAGCAGCCGAGGTTATGGGACAGGGGGACCGCCCCAGCATTTT
TRBV19	.	TRBJ1-1	.	CASSPRATNTEAFF	TGTGCCAGTAGTCCCCGGGCCACGAACACTGAAGCTTTCTTT